This is a list of T cell receptor beta chains from one sample in a study of tumor-infiltrating lymphocytes in oesophageal squamous cell carcinoma. MiXCR, applied by TCRdb to the PCR reads, yields one record per CDR3 protein. The sample consists of some 10,000 distinct CDR3 sequences, approximately 60% of them appearing once. The sequencing input was esophageal tumor tissue. These receptors originate from a female donor with esophageal squamous cell carcinoma. Each CDR3 is given with its conserved first and last residue. Fields, in order: CDR3 protein, CDR3 DNA, J gene, V gene, D gene, clone size. D genes are given only for firm matches. Clone size, where shown, is once, few, many, or a class for clones that have expanded.

CASSLSGGLQQFF	TGTGCCAGCAGTTTATCCGGGGGCCTGCAGCAGTTCTTC	TRBJ2-1	TRBV27	NA	NA
CASSPSRYSYNEQFF	TGTGCCAGCAGCCCATCGCGCTACTCCTACAATGAGCAGTTCTTC	TRBJ2-1	TRBV12-3/TRBV12-4	NA	few
CASSETVLNTEAFF	TGTGCCAGCAGCGAGACGGTTCTGAACACTGAAGCTTTCTTT	TRBJ1-1	TRBV7-9	NA	medium-sized
CASSQRERLNTEAFF	TGCGCCAGCAGCCAGAGGGAGAGACTGAACACTGAAGCTTTCTTT	TRBJ1-1	TRBV4-1	NA	NA
CASSLGPQGPLETQYF	TGCGCCAGCAGCTTGGGGCCTCAAGGGCCTCTTGAGACCCAGTACTTC	TRBJ2-5	TRBV5-1	NA	few
CASSLATVNEKLFF	TGTGCCAGCAGCCTGGCGACAGTGAATGAAAAACTGTTTTTT	TRBJ1-4	TRBV7-2	NA	NA
CASGISGHQETQYF	TGTGCCAGCGGAATCTCGGGACACCAAGAGACCCAGTACTTC	TRBJ2-5	TRBV6-1	NA	few
CASSLGTSNEQFF	TGCGCCAGCAGCTTGGGGACTAGCAATGAGCAGTTCTTC	TRBJ2-1	TRBV5-1	TRBD2	NA
CASKRTSGTTGPNEQYF	TGTGCCAGCAAAAGGACTAGCGGGACCACGGGACCTAACGAGCAGTACTTC	TRBJ2-7	TRBV5-4	TRBD2	NA
CASSRTGSNYGYTF	TGTGCCAGCAGCCGGACAGGGAGCAACTATGGCTACACCTTC	TRBJ1-2	TRBV7-6	TRBD1	many
CASSAGTYNSPLHF	TGTGCCAGCAGCGCCGGGACTTATAATTCACCCCTCCACTTC	TRBJ1-6	TRBV6-1	NA	NA
CASSLAYATRSQYF	TGTGCCAGCAGCTTAGCGTATGCTACGAGGTCCCAGTACTTC	TRBJ2-5	TRBV7-2	NA	few
CASSHRDSSYNEQFF	TGTGCCAGCAGCCACCGGGACAGTTCTTACAATGAGCAGTTCTTC	TRBJ2-1	TRBV5-6	TRBD1	medium-sized
CANIERTFYNEQFF	TGTGCCAACATCGAGCGGACCTTCTACAATGAGCAGTTCTTC	TRBJ2-1	TRBV7-2	NA	NA
CASMKSWGASGRRYNEQFF	TGTGCCAGCATGAAATCGTGGGGGGCTAGCGGGAGGAGGTACAATGAGCAGTTCTTC	TRBJ2-1	TRBV7-2	TRBD2	few
CASKHSGGSAEAFF	TGTGCCAGCAAGCACTCAGGGGGCAGCGCTGAAGCTTTCTTT	TRBJ1-1	TRBV12-3/TRBV12-4	TRBD1	NA
CASSRGSGGDVETQYF	TGCGCCAGCAGCCGAGGTAGCGGGGGGGATGTGGAGACCCAGTACTTC	TRBJ2-5	TRBV5-1	TRBD2	NA
CASSIPGTGNTEAFF	TGTGCCAGCAGCATTCCCGGGACAGGGAACACTGAAGCTTTCTTT	TRBJ1-1	TRBV5-6	TRBD1	NA
CASSLRGAEQYF	TGTGCCAGCAGTCTTAGGGGTGCCGAGCAGTACTTC	TRBJ2-7	TRBV7-9	NA	NA
CASSLAGGYEQYF	TGCGCCAGCAGCTTGGCGGGGGGCTACGAGCAGTACTTC	TRBJ2-7	TRBV13	TRBD2	NA
CASSVGSGAQETQYF	TGTGCCAGCAGTGTGGGCAGCGGGGCTCAAGAGACCCAGTACTTC	TRBJ2-5	TRBV6-6	TRBD2	NA
CASSSTRGGSYGYTF	TGTGCCAGCAGCTCAACCCGTGGGGGGAGCTATGGCTACACCTTC	TRBJ1-2	TRBV7-2	NA	NA
CASSVGARYEQYF	TGTGCCAGCAGTGTGGGGGCGCGTTACGAGCAGTACTTC	TRBJ2-7	TRBV6-1	NA	NA
CASSLGHLQRNYGYTF	TGTGCTAGCAGCTTAGGACACCTCCAAAGGAACTATGGCTACACCTTC	TRBJ1-2	TRBV7-6	NA	NA
CASSSRGDKNIQYF	TGCGCCAGCAGTTCTCGGGGAGACAAAAACATTCAGTACTTC	TRBJ2-4	TRBV10-1	NA	medium-sized
CASSLDSGSPTGELFF	TGTGCCAGCAGCTTAGACTCAGGGTCCCCCACCGGGGAGCTGTTTTTT	TRBJ2-2	TRBV7-8	NA	NA
CASSIGSLGDEQFF	TGTGCCAGCAGCATAGGATCGCTTGGGGATGAGCAGTTCTTC	TRBJ2-1	TRBV7-2	NA	NA
CASSLKRSGGELYF	TGTGCCAGCAGCTTAAAGAGGTCCGGCGGGGAGCTGTACTTC	TRBJ2-5	TRBV7-2	NA	NA
CASSRSGSETQYF	TGTGCCAGCAGCCGTAGCGGGAGTGAGACCCAGTACTTC	TRBJ2-5	TRBV11-1	TRBD2	NA
CASSGQPVETQYF	TGTGCCAGCAGCGGACAGCCCGTAGAGACCCAGTACTTC	TRBJ2-5	TRBV6-5	NA	NA
CASSSNRNTEAFF	TGTGCCAGCAGCTCCAACAGGAACACTGAAGCTTTCTTT	TRBJ1-1	TRBV7-3	NA	NA
CASSSLPLAQETQYF	TGTGCCAGCAGCTCCCTCCCGTTAGCCCAAGAGACCCAGTACTTC	TRBJ2-5	TRBV7-9	NA	NA
CASSLTADYNEQFF	TGTGCCAGCAGCTTAACTGCAGACTACAATGAGCAGTTCTTC	TRBJ2-1	TRBV7-3	NA	NA
CAIRFTGGENTEAFF	TGTGCCATCAGATTCACAGGGGGGGAGAACACTGAAGCTTTCTTT	TRBJ1-1	TRBV10-3	TRBD1	NA
CASSYTLGGIQETQYF	TGTGCCAGCAGCTACACCTTGGGGGGGATACAAGAGACCCAGTACTTC	TRBJ2-5	TRBV7-2	TRBD2	NA
CASSLIAESYEQYF	TGTGCCAGCAGCCTCATAGCGGAGTCCTACGAGCAGTACTTC	TRBJ2-7	TRBV7-8	NA	NA
CSARAQAGPNFNEQFF	TGCAGTGCTAGAGCTCAGGCGGGACCCAACTTCAATGAGCAGTTCTTC	TRBJ2-1	TRBV20-1	NA	NA
CASSLVQGAGNEQFF	TGTGCCAGCAGCTTAGTTCAGGGGGCGGGAAATGAGCAGTTCTTC	TRBJ2-1	TRBV7-8	TRBD1	few
CASSTLTYEQYF	TGTGCCTCCTCCACACTCACCTACGAGCAGTACTTC	TRBJ2-7	TRBV6-2/TRBV6-3	NA	NA
CASSSRHGDGGYTF	TGTGCCAGCAGCTCCCGACACGGGGATGGAGGCTACACCTTC	TRBJ1-2	TRBV11-3	NA	many
CASSIRTSGGNEQYF	TGTGCCAGTAGTATACGGACTAGCGGGGGGAACGAGCAGTACTTC	TRBJ2-7	TRBV19	TRBD2	few
CASSYKEGRGQPNEKLFF	TGTGCCAGCAGCTACAAGGAGGGTCGAGGTCAACCTAATGAAAAACTGTTTTTT	TRBJ1-4	TRBV11-2	NA	NA
CASSLVARTEAFF	TGTGCCAGCAGCTTAGTGGCTCGTACTGAAGCTTTCTTT	TRBJ1-1	TRBV7-9	NA	NA
CASTQRPFTGELFF	TGTGCCAGCACCCAAAGGCCATTCACCGGGGAGCTGTTTTTT	TRBJ2-2	TRBV11-2	NA	NA
CASSLAGRGQETQYF	TGTGCCAGCAGCTTAGCGGGACGGGGGCAAGAGACCCAGTACTTC	TRBJ2-5	TRBV7-6	NA	NA
CATQRTNTGELFF	TGCGCCACCCAGCGGACGAACACCGGGGAGCTGTTTTTT	TRBJ2-2	TRBV10-2	NA	NA